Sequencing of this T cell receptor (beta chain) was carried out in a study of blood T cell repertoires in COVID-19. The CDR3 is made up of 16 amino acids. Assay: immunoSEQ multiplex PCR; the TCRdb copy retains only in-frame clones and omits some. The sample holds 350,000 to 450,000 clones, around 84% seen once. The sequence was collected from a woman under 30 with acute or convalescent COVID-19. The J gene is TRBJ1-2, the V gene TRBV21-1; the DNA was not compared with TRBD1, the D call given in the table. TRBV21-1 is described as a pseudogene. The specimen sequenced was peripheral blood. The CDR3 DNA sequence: TGTGCCAGCAGCGCCGATCGGAGGACAGGGAACTATGGCTACACCTTC. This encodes CASSADRRTGNYGYTF.